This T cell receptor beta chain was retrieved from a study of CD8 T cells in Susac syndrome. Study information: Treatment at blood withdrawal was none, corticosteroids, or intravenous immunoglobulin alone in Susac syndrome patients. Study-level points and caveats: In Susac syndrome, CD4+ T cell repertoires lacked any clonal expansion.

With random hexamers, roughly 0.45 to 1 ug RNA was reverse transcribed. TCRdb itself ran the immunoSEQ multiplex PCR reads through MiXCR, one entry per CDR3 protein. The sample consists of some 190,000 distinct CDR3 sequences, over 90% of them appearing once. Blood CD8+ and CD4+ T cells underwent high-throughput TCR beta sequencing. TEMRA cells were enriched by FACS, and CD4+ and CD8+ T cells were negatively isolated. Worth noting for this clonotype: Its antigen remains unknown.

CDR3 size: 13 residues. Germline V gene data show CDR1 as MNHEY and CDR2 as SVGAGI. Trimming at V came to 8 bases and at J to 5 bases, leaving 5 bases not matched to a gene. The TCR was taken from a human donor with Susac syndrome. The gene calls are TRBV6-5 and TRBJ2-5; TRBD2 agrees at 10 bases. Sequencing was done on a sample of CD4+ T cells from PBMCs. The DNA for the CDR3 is TGTGCCAGCCTGGATAGCGGGGGGGAGACCCAGTACTTC. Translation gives CASLDSGGETQYF.